Below are 2 T cell receptor beta chains sequenced from a single sample in a study of T cell repertoires in cytomegalovirus infection (dated by TCRdb to between 2017 and 2020). For sequencing, an Illumina HiSeq 1500 was employed. The raw public reads went through TCRdb reprocessing: fastp at Q25, MiXCR clone calling, in-frame beta chains kept. Each CDR3 protein appears once, grouped with its most common genes and DNA. The sample contains fewer than 200,000 distinct CDR3 sequences, roughly 9% of them found a single time. Approximately 4.3% of the sample comes from the top ten. The sample taken for sequencing was PBMCs. All receptors derive from a human donor in good health (CMV status not recorded). Some clones in this sample may be carry-over from other donors' samples.

This clonotype occurred many times. The V and J genes are TRBV6-2 or TRBV6-3 and TRBJ1-2; no firm D call. With 7 bases removed from V and 2 bases from J, the gap between germline ends came to 14 bases. The CDR3 runs 14 residues. Germline-derived CDR1 and CDR2 are MNHEY and SVGEGT. In DNA form, the CDR3 reads TGTGCCAGCATCGCGTCAGGAACGAACTATGGCTACACCTTC. Encoded protein: CASIASGTNYGYTF.

This clonotype showed up just a few times. In DNA, the CDR3 is TGTGCCAGCAGCCCGTGGACAGATGAAAAACTGTTTTTT. Translating gives CASSPWTDEKLFF. This chain connects TRBV11-2 to TRBJ1-4, with D perhaps TRBD1 (6 bases). CDR3 length equals 13 residues. The germline CDR1 and CDR2 sequences are SGHAT and FQNNGV. V gave up 5 bases and J gave up 6 bases, with 10 bases separating them.